This TCR beta chain was identified in a study of T-cell reconstitution after alpha-beta-depleted transplantation in children. There are a few counts of this clonotype. Its antigen is unidentified. Notes on the study in general: There were some patients whose high TCRbeta diversity at day 60 came from surviving recipient T cells and thymic progenitors. By one year post-transplant, T-cell counts and diversity largely arose from T cells that were newly produced.

Trimming took 3 bases from V and 0 from J, leaving 17 bases between them. CDR1 and CDR2 from the germline V gene are DFQATT and SNEGSKA (reference sequence). This CDR3 region has 16 residues. During its preparation, the TCRbeta library received unique molecular identifiers. TCRdb passed the PCR reads through MiXCR, listing each CDR3 protein once. This sample has around 800,000 distinct CDR3 sequences; roughly 15% occur once, and the top ten carry around 5.3%. The rearrangement links TRBV20-1 to TRBJ1-2, with a tentative D call TRBD1 (5 bases). Sequencing used PBMCs, mostly from graft donor cells, obtained 360 days after TCRalphabeta/CD19-depleted stem cell transplant. This clonotype originated in a male patient younger than 18 who had a stem cell transplant for acute lymphoblastic leukemia, so the T cells may come from the graft donor. CDR3 residues: CSARSDPGLPNYGYTF. CDR3 in DNA: TGCAGTGCTAGGAGCGACCCGGGACTACCTAACTATGGCTACACCTTC.